What follows is one T cell receptor (beta chain) and its context. Libraries of TCR beta came from iRepertoire HTBI primers plus Arm-PCR of CDR3 regions. Each CDR3 protein is one row after TCRdb ran MiXCR on the multiplex PCR reads. The repertoire holds around 400,000 distinct CDR3 sequences, with around a quarter as singletons. The sample is drawn from a study of regulatory T cells in long-lasting Graves disease. Time point indicated: persistent/refractory GD, antithyroid drugs over 5 years with positive TRAb. Extracted PBMC RNA gave rise to the TCR library. The CDR3 is 12 residues long. Germline V gene data show CDR1 as LNHNV and CDR2 as YYDKDF (reference sequence). The V end lost 2 bases, the J end lost 7 bases, and 5 bases lay between the germline ends.

The material sequenced was peripheral blood mononuclear cells (PBMCs), taken when the disease was refractory, from a patient treated with antithyroid drugs. The chain couples TRBV15 to TRBJ2-2, with D unresolved. This receptor was taken from a female donor with Graves disease. Written as DNA, the CDR3 is TGTGCCACCAGCAGACCGGACGGGGAGCTGTTTTTT. It yields the protein CATSRPDGELFF.